This TCR beta chain was observed in a study of regulatory T cells in long-lasting Graves disease. The study's findings and limits: Persistent Graves' patients showed a TCR diversity that was lower than that of newly diagnosed ones.

Trimming took off 1 base at V and 6 bases at J, with 12 bases between the two ends. The CDR3 length is 14 residues. CDR1 is SNHLY and CDR2 is FYNNEI in the germline V gene. This clonotype was seen repeatedly, ten times or more. Its antigen is still unknown. iRepertoire HTBI primers and Arm-PCR of CDR3 regions built TCR beta libraries. MiXCR, run by TCRdb on the multiplex PCR reads, gives a single entry per CDR3 protein. Of 350,000 to 500,000 distinct CDR3 sequences listed, less than 15% are singletons. Time point noted: newly diagnosed GD, antithyroid drugs for less than 3 months. Scientists built the TCR library using RNA that was extracted from PBMCs. Patient provenance is recorded as an endocrinology department in Xi'an, China. The same data also went into a second study, on T cells in Graves' hyperthyroidism and ophthalmopathy. As that study records: Exclusion of a patient resulted from uncontrolled infection, other autoimmune disease, pregnancy or lactation.

The source is a woman aged 50 to 60 with Graves disease. The J gene is TRBJ2-5, the V gene TRBV2; tentative D call: TRBD2 (6 bases). Sequenced material: peripheral blood mononuclear cells (PBMCs), taken at new diagnosis, from a patient treated with antithyroid drugs. The chain's CDR3 is CASSEGLGGKTQYF. DNA for the CDR3: TGTGCCAGCAGTGAAGGACTCGGGGGAAAGACCCAGTACTTC.